This TCR beta chain was sequenced in a study of blood T cell repertoires in COVID-19. Study as a whole: Italy, Spain and the United States were the sources of the convalescent and acute COVID-19 samples. T cells, B-cell-depleted T cells, or PBMCs supplied cDNA or gDNA.

Authors' analysis steps: Estimated nucleated cell counts came from reference gene primer amplification. The data were produced by immunoSEQ multiplex PCR, yet TCRdb's version contains in-frame clones alone and is incomplete. V and J calls plus clone size are reproduced from that table; the DNA served to infer D and trimming. Here the sample spans 200,000 to 300,000 clones, approximately 80% being singletons. As regards this clone: This specimen includes other DNA sequences encoding the same CDR3.

With 5 bases removed from V and 0 bases from J, the gap between germline ends came to 11 bases. Germline CDR1 and CDR2: MNHEY and SMNVEV (reference sequence). This CDR3 comprises 14 residues. V is TRBV27 and J is TRBJ2-7, with D possibly TRBD1 on 6 matching bases. This TCR derives from a man aged 55 to 70 with acute or convalescent COVID-19. Sequences were obtained from peripheral blood. In nucleotides, the CDR3 is TGTGCCAGCAGTCCCTTGGACAGCTCCTACGAGCAGTACTTC. It specifies CASSPLDSSYEQYF.